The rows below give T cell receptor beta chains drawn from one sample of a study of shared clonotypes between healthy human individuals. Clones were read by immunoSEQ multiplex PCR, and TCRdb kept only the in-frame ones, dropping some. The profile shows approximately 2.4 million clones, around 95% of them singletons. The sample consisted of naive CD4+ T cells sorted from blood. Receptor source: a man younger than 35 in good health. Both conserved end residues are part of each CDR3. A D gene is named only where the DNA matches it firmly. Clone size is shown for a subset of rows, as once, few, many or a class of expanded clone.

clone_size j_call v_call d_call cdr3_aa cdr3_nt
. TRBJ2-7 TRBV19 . CASSSPYRAPIYEQYF TGTGCCAGTAGTAGCCCATACAGGGCTCCCATCTACGAGCAGTACTTC
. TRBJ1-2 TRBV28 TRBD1 CASNLQGHGYTF TGTGCCAGCAACCTACAGGGGCATGGCTACACCTTC
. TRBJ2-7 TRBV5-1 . CASSPEGGHEQYF TGCGCCAGCAGCCCCGAAGGGGGGCACGAGCAGTACTTC
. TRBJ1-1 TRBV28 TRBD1 CASSSWDRGPREEAFF TGTGCCAGCAGTTCATGGGACAGGGGCCCGCGGGAAGAAGCTTTCTTT
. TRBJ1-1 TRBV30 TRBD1 CAWYRQGHTEAFF TGTGCCTGGTATCGACAGGGACACACTGAAGCTTTCTTT
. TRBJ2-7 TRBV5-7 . CASSPAGGSSYEQYF TGTGCCAGCAGCCCCGCCGGAGGAAGCTCCTACGAGCAGTACTTC
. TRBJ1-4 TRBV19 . CASIGPGPLKLFF TGTGCCAGTATTGGGCCGGGACCCCTAAAACTGTTTTTT
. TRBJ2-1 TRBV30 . CAWTHPGRGDEQFF TGTGCCTGGACTCACCCCGGAAGGGGTGATGAGCAGTTCTTC
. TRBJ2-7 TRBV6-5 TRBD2 CASSSPGLGTREQYF TGTGCCAGCAGTTCCCCGGGACTAGGGACTCGGGAGCAGTACTTC
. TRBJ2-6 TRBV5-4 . CASSLDGASGANVLTF TGTGCCAGCAGCTTGGATGGGGCCTCTGGGGCCAACGTCCTGACTTTC
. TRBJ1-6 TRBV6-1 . CASSESGQGVHSPLHF TGTGCCAGCAGTGAATCGGGGCAGGGCGTTCATTCACCCCTCCACTTT
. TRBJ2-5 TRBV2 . CASSGNEETQYF TGTGCCAGCAGTGGTAACGAAGAGACCCAGTACTTC
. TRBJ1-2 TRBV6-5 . CASGRDYGYTF TGTGCCAGCGGAAGAGATTATGGCTACACCTTC
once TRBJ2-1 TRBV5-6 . CASSLGGSRSYNEQFF TGTGCCAGCAGCTTGGGAGGGAGCCGTTCCTACAATGAGCAGTTCTTC
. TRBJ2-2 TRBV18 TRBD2 CASSPRGLEAAGELFF TGTGCCAGCTCACCACGCGGACTAGAAGCAGCCGGGGAGCTGTTTTTT
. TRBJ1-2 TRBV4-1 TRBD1 CASSQGDRDGYGYTF TGCGCCAGCAGCCAAGGCGACAGGGATGGCTATGGCTACACCTTC
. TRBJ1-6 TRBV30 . CAWTHLNSYNSPLHF TGTGCCTGGACCCACCTCAACTCCTATAATTCACCCCTCCACTTT
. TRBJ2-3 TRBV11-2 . CASSLGSVPGTDTQYF TGTGCCAGCAGCTTAGGTAGCGTCCCTGGGACAGATACGCAGTATTTT
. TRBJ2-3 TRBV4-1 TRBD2 CASSAPGLAGGPGTDTQYF TGCGCCAGCAGCGCCCCGGGACTAGCGGGAGGGCCCGGCACAGATACGCAGTATTTT
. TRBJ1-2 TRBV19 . CASSIEGTYGYTF TGTGCCAGTAGTATCGAGGGGACCTATGGCTACACCTTC
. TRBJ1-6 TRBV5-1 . CASSLAGISPLHF TGCGCCAGCAGCTTGGCGGGGATTTCACCCCTCCACTTT
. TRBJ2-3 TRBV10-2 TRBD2 CASSRTSGVTDTQYF TGCGCCAGCAGCAGAACTAGCGGGGTCACAGATACGCAGTATTTT
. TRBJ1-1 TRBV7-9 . CASSLGANTEAFF TGTGCCAGCAGCTTAGGTGCGAACACTGAAGCTTTCTTT
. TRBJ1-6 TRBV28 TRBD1 CASSSPGTGIYNSPLHF TGTGCCAGCAGTTCACCCGGGACAGGGATCTATAATTCACCCCTCCACTTT
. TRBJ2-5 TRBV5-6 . CASSYDQGRGETQYF TGTGCCAGCAGCTATGACCAGGGTAGGGGAGAGACCCAGTACTTC
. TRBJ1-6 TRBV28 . CASSFPRGDNSPLHF TGTGCCAGCAGTTTCCCCCGGGGAGATAATTCACCCCTCCACTTT
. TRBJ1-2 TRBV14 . CASSQGGAATF TGTGCCAGCAGCCAAGGTGGTGCAGCTACCTTC
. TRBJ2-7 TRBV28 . CASTIRSSYEQYF TGTGCCAGCACAATCAGGAGCTCCTACGAGCAGTACTTC
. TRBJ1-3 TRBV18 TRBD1 CASHTGTDSGNTIYF TGTGCCAGTCACACCGGGACAGACTCTGGAAACACCATATATTTT
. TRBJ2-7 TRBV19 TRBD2 CASSRLAGANYEQYF TGTGCCAGTAGTCGACTAGCGGGGGCGAACTACGAGCAGTACTTC
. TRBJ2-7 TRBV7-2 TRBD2 CASSFSGSYEQYF TGTGCCAGCAGCTTTAGCGGGAGTTACGAGCAGTACTTC
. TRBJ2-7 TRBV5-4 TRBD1 CASSPDRGRYEQYF TGTGCCAGCAGCCCTGACAGGGGGCGGTACGAGCAGTACTTC
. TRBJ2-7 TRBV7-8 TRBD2 CASGGLAGTYEQYF TGTGCCAGCGGTGGACTAGCGGGGACCTACGAGCAGTACTTC
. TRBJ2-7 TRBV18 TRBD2 CASSPATSGRAREQYF TGTGCCAGCTCACCTGCGACTAGCGGGAGGGCCAGAGAGCAGTACTTC
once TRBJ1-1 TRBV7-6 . CASSPRGGLNTEAFF TGTGCCAGCAGCCCTCGAGGGGGGTTGAACACTGAAGCTTTCTTT
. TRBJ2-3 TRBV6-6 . CASSSRDTQYF TGTGCCAGCAGTTCGAGAGATACGCAGTATTTT
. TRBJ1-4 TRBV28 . CASSPPGRVFMFF TGTGCCAGCAGCCCCCCCGGACGGGTATTCATGTTTTTT
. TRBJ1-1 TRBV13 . CASSAGQKNTEAFF TGTGCCAGCAGCGCTGGACAGAAGAACACTGAAGCTTTCTTT
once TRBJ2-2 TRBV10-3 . CAIRSPRGNTGELFF TGTGCCATAAGGAGCCCAAGGGGTAACACCGGGGAGCTGTTTTTT
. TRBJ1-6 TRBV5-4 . CASSYLDAGLGSPLHF TGTGCCAGCAGCTACCTGGATGCAGGGCTCGGTTCACCCCTCCACTTT
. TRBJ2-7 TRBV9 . CASSVAGAAEQYF TGTGCCAGCAGCGTAGCCGGGGCCGCCGAGCAGTACTTC
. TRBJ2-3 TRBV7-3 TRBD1 CASSLDTGDTDTQYF TGTGCCAGCAGCTTAGATACAGGGGACACAGATACGCAGTATTTT